This record covers a single T cell receptor beta chain. Its specificity is unknown. The source of the sample is a study of CD8 T cells in Susac syndrome. CD8+ and CD4+ T cells taken from blood had their TCR beta sequenced. Both CD4+ and CD8+ T cells were negatively isolated, and TEMRA cells underwent FACS enrichment. Study outcomes and limitations: It was acknowledged by the study that relatively few individuals were included in its TCR sequencing and HLA analysis.

Germline V gene data show CDR1 as SGHTA and CDR2 as FQGNSA. This CDR3 spans 13 amino acids. Trimming cost V 7 bases and J 4 bases, with 12 bases left between them. RNA was extracted with the RNeasy kit, and a quantity of roughly 0.5 to 1 ug was reverse transcribed using random hexamers. A multiplex approach, immunoSEQ multiplex PCR, amplified TCR beta CDR3 across 54 Vbeta and 13 Jbeta. TCRdb processed the immunoSEQ multiplex PCR reads anew with MiXCR; each CDR3 protein has one entry. The data hold just over 300,000 distinct CDR3 sequences, with about 90% observed a single time. Sequencing was performed on CD4+ T cells from PBMCs. The receptor comes from a human donor with multiple sclerosis. The genes are TRBV7-2 and TRBJ2-3; no definite D call. The CDR3 sequence is CASTIVGPDTQYF. In nucleotides, the CDR3 is TGTGCCAGCACGATCGTGGGCCCAGATACGCAGTATTTT.